A selection of T cell receptor beta chains follows, all from one sample in a study of T cell responses to AZD1222 COVID-19 vaccine. Libraries were prepared by immunoSEQ multiplex PCR; TCRdb keeps only in-frame clonotypes and omits some of them. The table has 110,000 to 150,000 clones, approximately 93% seen once. Sequences were derived from peripheral blood, sampled after recovery from COVID-19. The receptors stem from an adult who had recovered from COVID-19. The conserved cysteine and the conserved F or W are not part of the CDR3 here. Fields, in order: V gene, J gene, CDR3 protein.

v_gene: TRBV3-1/TRBV3-2; j_gene: TRBJ1-2; CDR3aa: ASSQAGANYGYT
v_gene: TRBV29-1; j_gene: TRBJ1-3; CDR3aa: SVEAKGFSGNTIY
v_gene: TRBV28; j_gene: TRBJ2-7; CDR3aa: ASSIGSYEQY
v_gene: TRBV6-6; j_gene: TRBJ2-1; CDR3aa: ASSPTLTGYGNEQF
v_gene: TRBV5-4; j_gene: TRBJ2-5; CDR3aa: ASSLPAAGGQETQY
v_gene: TRBV28; j_gene: TRBJ2-3; CDR3aa: ASSFIGGPADTQY
v_gene: TRBV18; j_gene: TRBJ2-7; CDR3aa: ASSLGQGGYEQY
v_gene: TRBV6-5; j_gene: TRBJ2-7; CDR3aa: ATASGGSYEQY
v_gene: TRBV4-1; j_gene: TRBJ1-2; CDR3aa: ASSQDWSAYEGYT
v_gene: TRBV18; j_gene: TRBJ1-3; CDR3aa: ASSQVKAHSGNTIY
v_gene: TRBV3-1/TRBV3-2; j_gene: TRBJ2-3; CDR3aa: ASSRGRTDTQY
v_gene: TRBV10-3; j_gene: TRBJ2-7; CDR3aa: AISGWDIDEQY
v_gene: TRBV4-1; j_gene: TRBJ1-2; CDR3aa: ASSQGEGQTNYGYT
v_gene: TRBV10-3; j_gene: TRBJ2-7; CDR3aa: AISETSGRSSYEQY
v_gene: TRBV28; j_gene: TRBJ2-7; CDR3aa: ASSPTTPLRGEQY
v_gene: TRBV18; j_gene: TRBJ2-7; CDR3aa: ASSPDVGDRGGEQY
v_gene: TRBV11-3; j_gene: TRBJ2-1; CDR3aa: ASSYEGEEQF
v_gene: TRBV21-1; j_gene: TRBJ2-7; CDR3aa: ASSALGRRGAAQGQY
v_gene: TRBV6-5; j_gene: TRBJ2-7; CDR3aa: ASGRQGSYEQY
v_gene: TRBV29-1; j_gene: TRBJ1-4; CDR3aa: SVHLRGKLF
v_gene: TRBV28; j_gene: TRBJ1-2; CDR3aa: ASSLQGAHNYGYT
v_gene: TRBV13; j_gene: TRBJ2-5; CDR3aa: ASSPRSRLAEQQETQY
v_gene: TRBV7-9; j_gene: TRBJ2-6; CDR3aa: ASSLPGAGANVLT
v_gene: TRBV19; j_gene: TRBJ1-5; CDR3aa: ASSWGVRRPQH
v_gene: TRBV28; j_gene: TRBJ2-7; CDR3aa: ASSFGRRPYEQY